This T cell receptor beta chain was sequenced during a study of T cell changes during pregnancy in multiple sclerosis. Only in-frame clones appear in the TCRdb table, and some are missing; sequencing was by immunoSEQ multiplex PCR. The table records some 30,000 clones, about nine tenths of them present only once. Germline loops: CDR1 MNHNS, CDR2 SASEGT. V shed 3 bases and J shed 5 bases, with 16 bases lying between them. CDR3 length: 15 amino acids. Material: CD8+ T cells from peripheral blood mononuclear cells, obtained in the second trimester of pregnancy. This TCR was sampled from a female donor with multiple sclerosis, enrolled in a pregnancy study. The chain combines TRBV6-1 with TRBJ1-2, with a weak D call TRBD1 (6 bases). CDR3 sequence reads: CASSEGAGPGYGYTF. The CDR3 DNA reads TGTGCCAGCAGTGAGGGGGCAGGTCCTGGTTATGGCTACACCTTC.